These 5 T cell receptor delta chains were sequenced from one sample in a study of Vδ1+ human thymocytes. Their antigen targets remain unknown. Whole-study findings and limits: Thymic TRG and TRD repertoires appeared highly polyclonal.

Sequences come from RNA converted to cDNA by reverse transcription. The CDR3 regions were amplified by multiplex PCR from V-gene primers to a constant-region primer. TCRdb used CATT to re-call clones from the multiplex PCR reads. The sample has 50,000 to 60,000 delta-chain clones; roughly 16% are singletons. Material for sequencing was Vdelta1+ gamma-delta thymocytes from the thymus. Subset meaning: FACS-sorted CD3+ TCRalphabeta- TCRVdelta1+ TCRVdelta2- thymocytes. The receptors were gathered from a girl under three years old who had congenital heart surgery.

This clone was observed a handful of times. The chain employs TRDV1 and TRDJ1; tentatively, D is TRDD2 (9 bases). Germline CDR1 reads TSWWSYY; CDR2 reads QGS. Trimming stripped 3 bases from V and 0 bases from J, with 32 bases between. The CDR3 runs to 22 residues. The CDR3, as DNA: TGTGCTCTTGGGGACCGGGGCCTTCCTACGTTATGGGGGATGACGTACACCGATAAACTCATCTTT. Its translation: CALGDRGLPTLWGMTYTDKLIF.

V is TRDV2 and J is TRDJ1; TRDD2 is a possible D gene (6 bases). CDR3 length: 15 amino acids. The V end lost 0 bases, the J end lost 3 bases, and 13 bases lay between the germline ends. Germline CDR1 is GEAIGNYY and CDR2 is EKD. The CDR3 coding sequence is TGTGCCTGTGACACCGCATCCTACGGCTCCGATAAACTCATCTTT. Protein product: CACDTASYGSDKLIF.

J is TRDJ1 and V is TRDV1; D is perhaps TRDD2 (5 bases). Trimming pared 3 bases from V and 0 bases from J, leaving 14 bases between. Germline V CDR1 and CDR2: TSWWSYY, QGS. The CDR3 is 16 amino acids. The CDR3 DNA sequence: TGTGCTCTTGGGGACGGCCCTACGTCGTACACCGATAAACTCATCTTT. The encoded protein is CALGDGPTSYTDKLIF.

The V gene is TRDV1, the J gene TRDJ1; D uncertain. V dropped 1 base and J dropped 7 bases, with 25 bases sitting between them. Looked up from germline, CDR1 is TSWWSYY and CDR2 is QGS. The CDR3 runs to 18 residues. The CDR3 sequence is CALGEPFPPRGGRVKLIF. For the CDR3, the DNA is TGTGCTCTTGGGGAACCTTTTCCCCCGCGTGGTGGGCGAGTTAAACTCATCTTT.

This chain uses TRDV1 with TRDJ1, with 7 bases aligning to TRDD3. The CDR3 is 19 amino acids. In germline, CDR1 is TSWWSYY, CDR2 QGS. With V trimmed by 3 bases and J by 0 bases, 16 bases remained unmatched. CDR3 region: CALGDTIRTGAQYTDKLIF. The CDR3 DNA sequence: TGTGCTCTTGGGGACACTATTCGTACTGGGGCCCAGTACACCGATAAACTCATCTTT.